This T cell receptor (beta chain) came from a study of primary melanoma T cells and metastatic recurrence (dated by TCRdb to between 2020 and 2021). About the study as a whole: A total of approximately 200 primary melanomas made up the cohort, all of stage T2 to T4 and more than 1 mm thick. The T-cell fraction measured by TCR beta sequencing was weighed against progression-free survival, the clinical outcome chosen for the comparison. Histopathological grading of tumor-infiltrating lymphocytes was compared with the sequencing-derived T-cell fraction. Whether patient outcome could be predicted by T-cell fraction and T-cell repertoire clonality in primary melanoma tumors was the question this study put to the test.

The protocol used for the library was the immunoSEQ multiplex PCR assay. Primary melanoma tumor tissue was subjected to high-throughput sequencing of the T-cell receptor beta chain. The source study handled its data this way. The repertoire analyses covered TCRB CDR3 sharing between samples and the distribution of insertions and deletions. A gradient-boosted model ranked how well the T-cell fraction predicted outcome compared with histopathological variables. The table comes from immuneACCESS by way of TCRdb, which keeps in-frame sequences with V and J called. Part of the clones is missing from these tables; in studies checked, under half for an unresolved V gene and the rest for unknown reasons. Clone size and the V and J calls come from that table; the DNA yielded D and trimming. This sample holds under 1,400 clones; 73% were observed only once. The ten largest clones represent roughly 13% of the sample.

With regard to this clone: Its antigen has not been determined. No much larger clone exists at a distance of one base, and base qualities are not known.

The patients had surgically resected primary melanoma that was considered potentially curable but at risk of metastatic recurrence. The CDR3 contains 14 residues, cysteine and phenylalanine counted. The read is trimmed to its CDR3 DNA, 42 bases read in frame from base 1. The CDR1 and CDR2 encoded by the germline V gene are MDHEN and SYDVKM. V is shortened by 8 bases, J by 5 bases, and the region joining them spans 16 bases. The research as a whole found: Progression-free survival was reportedly predicted by the tumor T-cell fraction independently of thickness, ulceration, mitotic rate and age. Compared with adding any other histopathological variable to tumor thickness, adding T-cell fraction reportedly produced a bigger improvement in progression-free survival prediction. An effective T-cell-mediated antitumor response in primary melanoma was framed by the authors only as a suggestion, not a demonstrated mechanism. A T-cell fraction greater than 20% appeared to be protective whatever the ulceration status, mitotic rate or nodal disease.

The TCR was taken from a human donor with melanoma. Sequencing was performed on melanoma tumor tissue. In this chain, TRBV28 is recombined with TRBJ1-5, with no D gene named confidently. The nucleotide sequence reads TGTGCCAGCGGCCCGGCAGGCCTCGATCAGCCCCAGCATTTT. This is translated as CASGPAGLDQPQHF. Reference TRBV28 and TRBJ1-5 genes cover what lies past the CDR3, so the full variable domain is DVKVTQSSRYLVKRTGEKVFLECVQDMDHENMFWYRQDPGLGLRLIYFSYDVKMKEKGDIPEGYSVSREKKERFSLILESASTNQTSMYLCASGPAGLDQPQHFGDGTRLSIL.